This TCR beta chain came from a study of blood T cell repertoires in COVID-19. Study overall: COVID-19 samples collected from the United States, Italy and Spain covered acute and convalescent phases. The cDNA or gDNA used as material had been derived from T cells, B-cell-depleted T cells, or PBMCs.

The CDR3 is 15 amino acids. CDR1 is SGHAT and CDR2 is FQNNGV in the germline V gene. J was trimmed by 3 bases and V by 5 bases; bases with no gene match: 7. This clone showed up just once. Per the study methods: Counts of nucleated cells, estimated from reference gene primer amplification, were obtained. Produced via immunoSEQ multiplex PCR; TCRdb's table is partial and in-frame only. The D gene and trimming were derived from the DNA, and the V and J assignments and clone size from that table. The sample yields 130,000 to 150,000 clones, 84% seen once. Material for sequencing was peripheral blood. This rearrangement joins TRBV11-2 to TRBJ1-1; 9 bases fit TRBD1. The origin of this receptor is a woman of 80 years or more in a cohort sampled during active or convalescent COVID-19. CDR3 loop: CASSPRQGDDTEAFF. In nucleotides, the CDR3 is TGTGCCAGCAGCCCCAGACAGGGGGACGACACTGAAGCTTTCTTT.